This T cell receptor (beta chain) was sequenced for a study of CD8 T cells in Susac syndrome. V shed 0 bases, J shed 5 bases, and the junction held 4 bases outside the gene matches. Germline V gene lookup returns CDR1 SGHDT and CDR2 YYEEEE. The CDR3 has 16 amino acids. cDNA came from roughly 0.5 to 1 ug RNA primed by random hexamers. The authors amplified TCR beta CDR3 across 54 Vbeta and 13 Jbeta using immunoSEQ multiplex PCR. Using its own MiXCR run on the immunoSEQ multiplex PCR reads, TCRdb lists one record per CDR3 protein. The repertoire holds fewer than 350,000 distinct CDR3 sequences, with 92% as singletons. Sequencing of TCR beta was carried out in blood CD8+ and CD4+ T cells. In contrast to the negatively isolated CD8+ and CD4+ T cells, TEMRA cells were FACS-enriched.

This sequence originates from a human donor with multiple sclerosis. This chain uses TRBV5-6 with TRBJ1-4, with 10 nucleotides matching TRBD1. Sequenced material: CD4+ T cells from PBMCs. CDR3 sequence: CASSLGGQGRNEKLFF. CDR3 bases: TGTGCCAGCAGCTTGGGGGGACAGGGGCGGAATGAAAAACTGTTTTTT. Full variable domain (outside the CDR3, taken from reference TRBV5-6 and TRBJ1-4): DAGVTQSPTHLIKTRGQQVTLRCSPKSGHDTVSWYQQALGQGPQFIFQYYEEEERQRGNFPDRFSGHQFPNYSSELNVNALLLGDSALYLCASSLGGQGRNEKLFFGSGTQLSVL.